These 13 T cell receptor beta chains were all obtained from the same sample, sequenced in a study of tissue T cells after allogeneic stem cell transplantation. Time point defined: mouse harvest day 14 after allogeneic transplant. The graft held 10^6 splenic CD5+ T cells and 10^7 T-cell-depleted bone marrow cells. Profiling relied on immunoSEQ multiplex PCR, and the TCRdb table lists in-frame clones only, not all of them. The sample records roughly 1,500 clones, under 50% being singletons. Sequencing input: spleen. The receptors derive from a female BALB/c mouse given C57BL/6 T cells with graft-versus-host disease after an allogeneic hematopoietic cell transplant.

By proportion, this clone is large. The genes and germline here are from mouse. CDR3 DNA (partial): TGTGCCAGCGGTCTGGGGGATCAAAACACCTTGTAC. This codes for CASGLGDQNTLY. In full, the CDR3 is CASGLGDQNTLYF. This chain connects TRBV13-2 to TRBJ2-4; 7 bases fit TRBD2. The read stops 1 residue short of the end of the CDR3; the missing end is completed from the germline J gene. Germline V gene data show CDR1 as NNHNN and CDR2 as SYGAGS (reference sequence). Trimming at V came to 4 bases and at J to 2 bases, leaving 1 base not matched to a gene. The CDR3 spans 13 residues.

This clone is medium-sized by share. These gene names are mouse names. Coverage ceases 1 residue before the CDR3 finishes, and the germline J gene fills in the end. The chain couples TRBV17 to TRBJ1-6; 10 bases align to TRBD1. TRBJ1-6 carries the ORF label, with uncertain function. The CDR3 length is 15 residues. Germline trimming cut 5 bases from V and 6 bases from J; bases unmatched to any gene: 4. Germline V gives CDR1 MNHDT, CDR2 YYDKIL. CDR3 sequence reads: CASSPDRGLNSPLYF. The part of the CDR3 DNA that was read is TGTGCTAGCAGTCCTGACAGGGGGCTTAATTCGCCCCTCTAC.

Notes on this clone: Gene and germline names: mouse. The CDR3 end lies 1 residue beyond the end of the read and is filled in from the germline J gene. This chain joins TRBV3 and TRBJ1-6; D is perhaps TRBD1 (6 bases). TRBJ1-6 carries the ORF label, with uncertain function. Looked up from germline, CDR1 is SNHLY and CDR2 is FYNGKV (reference sequence). This CDR3 has 13 amino acids. V dropped 6 bases and J dropped 3 bases, with 6 bases sitting between them. The DNA read from the CDR3 is TGTGCCAGCAGACAGGGCTATAATTCGCCCCTCTAC. This sequence encodes CASRQGYNSPLY. The CDR3 reads in full as CASRQGYNSPLYF.

Remarks on this clone: Mouse germline and gene names are used. The CDR3 end lies 1 residue beyond the end of the read and is filled in from the germline J gene. The chain employs TRBV3 and TRBJ2-4; 9 bases map to TRBD2. V was pared by 6 bases and J by 6 bases, with 4 bases of the junction left unmatched. Germline V gene sequence: CDR1 SNHLY, CDR2 FYNGKV (reference sequence). This CDR3 contains 13 residues. CDR3 sequence reads: CASRPGGVNTLYF. CDR3 DNA, as far as it was read: TGTGCCAGCAGACCTGGGGGGGTGAACACCTTGTAC.

This clone is categorized as large. Gene and germline names: mouse. The read terminates 1 residue ahead of where the CDR3 ends, so the germline J gene completes it. This chain uses TRBV1 with TRBJ1-3; D not resolved. The CDR3 sequence is 13 residues long. Germline values: CDR1 NSQYPW, CDR2 LRSPGD (reference sequence). V lost 0 bases and J 0 bases, leaving 0 bases between the germline ends. The CDR3 reads CTCSADSGNTLYF. The CDR3 DNA, read in part, is TGCACCTGCAGTGCAGATTCTGGAAATACGCTCTAT.

As concerns this clone: Gene and germline names: mouse. The CDR3 goes on 1 residue after the read ends, and that part is filled in from the germline J gene. The chain couples TRBV19 to TRBJ2-7, with D perhaps matching TRBD1 (6 bases). Germline V lookup: CDR1 FNHDT, CDR2 SITEND (reference sequence). V gave up 7 bases and J gave up 3 bases, with 8 bases separating them. The CDR3 runs 11 residues. CDR3 in amino acids: CASGGGYEQYF. The covered CDR3 bases are TGTGCCAGCGGAGGGGGCTATGAACAGTAC.

Worth noting for this clone: Gene and germline names: mouse. Coverage ceases 1 residue before the CDR3 finishes, and the germline J gene fills in the end. This chain links TRBV15 with TRBJ2-7; TRBD2 matches 7 bases. Germline V gene sequence: CDR1 SGHND, CDR2 FRSKSL. This CDR3 has 14 amino acids. The V and J ends lost 2 bases and 5 bases, in that order; junction bases with no gene match: 6. Partial CDR3 DNA: TGTGCCAGCAGTTTATCCGGGGGGGATGATGAACAGTAC. The encoded protein is CASSLSGGDDEQY. The whole CDR3 sequence is CASSLSGGDDEQYF.

This clone was seen a few times. The gene names here belong to mouse. The observed sequence ends 1 residue before the CDR3 terminus, with the missing tail filled in from the germline J gene. This rearrangement joins TRBV13-1 to TRBJ1-6; TRBD1 is a possible D gene (6 bases). TRBJ1-6 falls under the ORF class, with uncertain function. Germline CDR1 is NSHNY and CDR2 is SYGAGN. The CDR3 spans 14 residues. V was clipped by 2 bases and J by 5 bases, with 8 bases between them. The CDR3 bases that were read are TGTGCCAGCAGTGAAGGGGGGCATAATTCGCCCCTCTAC. This gives the protein CASSEGGHNSPLY. The whole CDR3 region reads CASSEGGHNSPLYF.

By sample fraction, this clone is medium-sized. Germline and genes here are mouse. The read terminates 1 residue before the CDR3 end, so the remaining end is supplied by the germline J gene. The chain has TRBV19 and TRBJ2-7; TRBD2 aligns across 9 bases. Germline CDR1 FNHDT, CDR2 SITEND (reference sequence). There are 13 residues in the CDR3. Trimming removed 3 bases from V and 3 bases from J; junction bases left unmatched: 1. This CDR3 is CASSNWGVYEQYF. The CDR3 DNA, read in part, is TGTGCCAGCAGTAACTGGGGGGTCTATGAACAGTAC. The whole variable domain, filled in from reference TRBV19 and TRBJ2-7, reads GGIITQTPKFLIGQEGQKLTLKCQQNFNHDTMYWYRQDSGKGLRLIYYSITENDLQKGDLSEGYDASREKKSSFSLTVTSAQKNEMAVFLCASSNWGVYEQYFGPGTRLTVL.

This clone has more than one count but fewer than ten. The listed genes are named as in mouse. The observed sequence ends 1 residue before the CDR3 terminus, with the missing tail filled in from the germline J gene. The J gene is TRBJ2-7, the V gene TRBV26, with 12 bases aligning to TRBD2. Per germline, CDR1 KGHPV and CDR2 FQNQEV (reference sequence). Trimming at V came to 4 bases and at J to 6 bases, leaving 4 bases not matched to a gene. This CDR3 comprises 14 residues. The DNA read from the CDR3 is TGTGCCAGCAGTCAAGACTGGGGGGGCGTTGAACAGTAC. Translated, it gives CASSQDWGGVEQY. The full CDR3 reads CASSQDWGGVEQYF.

This clone was found a few times. Gene names refer to mouse genes. The CDR3 end is not reached by the read, which stops 1 residue before it; the germline J gene fills it in. This chain connects TRBV13-3 to TRBJ1-3; no clear D. The CDR3 has 14 amino acids. V dropped 2 bases and J dropped 0 bases, with 6 bases sitting between them. Germline-derived CDR1 and CDR2 are NNHDY and SYVADS. CDR3 DNA, as far as it was read: TGTGCCAGCAGTGAAAGGGATTCTGGAAATACGCTCTAT. Protein: CASSERDSGNTLY. The CDR3 in its entirety is CASSERDSGNTLYF.

Note on this clone: The gene names given are mouse names. The CDR3 goes on 1 residue after the read ends, and that part is filled in from the germline J gene. The V call is TRBV5, the J call TRBJ2-7, with 9 bases aligning to TRBD2. V was pared by 4 bases and J by 3 bases, with 7 bases of the junction left unmatched. This CDR3 region has 15 residues. CDR1 LGHNA and CDR2 YNLKQL come from the germline V gene (reference sequence). CDR3 DNA (partial): TGTGCCAGCAGCCCCCACGGACTGGGGCTCTATGAACAGTAC. This translates into CASSPHGLGLYEQY. The full-length CDR3 reads as CASSPHGLGLYEQYF.

With regard to this clone: Mouse germline and gene names are used. Read sequence stops 1 residue before the CDR3 end, and the germline J gene provides the missing end. V and J are TRBV15 and TRBJ1-4; TRBD1 is a possible D gene (5 bases). The CDR3 contains 12 residues. Trimming pared 5 bases from V and 6 bases from J, leaving 7 bases between. Germline lookup yields CDR1 SGHND and CDR2 FRSKSL. The CDR3 loop is CASSQGHERLFF. CDR3 DNA (partial): TGTGCCAGCAGTCAGGGCCACGAAAGATTATTT.